The T cell receptor (beta chain) under discussion was sequenced for a study of T cells after yellow fever vaccination. Study at large: Each of the EM, EMRA, CM and Tscm memory subsets was sorted based on CD3, CD45RA, CCR7 and CD95.

Findings and caveats of the study: The study re-detected most primary-vaccination clones after the booster (approximately 97% CD4, roughly 85% CD8).

The germline gives CDR1 MNHEY, CDR2 SVGEGT. Trimming cost V 5 bases and J 0 bases; bases outside gene matches: 4. This CDR3 is built from 14 residues. In TCRdb, the 5' RACE reads were re-called with MiXCR into one record per CDR3 protein. The sample has some 1,300 distinct CDR3 sequences, roughly 60% seen once. The source was PBMCs, either bulk or a sorted T-cell subset (CD4+, CD8+, memory, or dextramer-sorted; not recorded which), collected on the day of the yellow fever booster vaccination. The chain has TRBV6-2 or TRBV6-3 and TRBJ2-7; 7 nucleotides line up with TRBD1. The sequence came from a man aged 18-30 years who received the YFV17D yellow fever vaccine. The CDR3 protein is CASSGQVSSYEQYF. CDR3 DNA: TGTGCCAGCAGTGGACAGGTCAGCTCCTACGAGCAGTACTTC.